This T cell receptor (beta chain) was retrieved from a study of shared clonotypes between healthy human individuals. Naive CD8 populations comprised CD45RO-negative cells positively selected for CCR7, excluding terminally differentiated effector memory CD45RA+ cells. Recent vaccinations or acute infections were absent in the healthy HIV-negative adult donors. All donors were Caucasian adults living in Nashville, Tennessee. About this clone: Its antigen is not known.

Trimming removed 10 bases from V and 4 bases from J; junction bases left unmatched: 10. The length of the CDR3 is 14 residues. The germline V gene has CDR1 WSHSY and CDR2 SAAADI. Study outcomes and limitations: Among donors, the sharing of clonotypes was expected to be influenced by sequencing depth.

Clones were sequenced by immunoSEQ multiplex PCR, and TCRdb holds only the in-frame ones, with some missing. The table lists some 2,000,000 clones, approximately 94% of them singletons. V usage is TRBV10-2 and J usage is TRBJ2-3; TRBD2 aligns across 8 bases. The receptor was isolated from a man younger than 30 in good health. The source material was naive CD8+ T cells sorted from blood. The CDR3 spells CATDREGGADTQYF. For the CDR3, the DNA is TGCGCCACGGATCGGGAGGGCGGGGCAGATACGCAGTATTTT.